This passage covers 13 T cell receptor beta chains from one sample sequenced in a study of blood T cells in healthy people across ages. Using a J-beta primer mix together with a sample-barcoded 5' primer, a second PCR was run for roughly 7 to 11 cycles. Via MiXCR, TCRdb re-called the 5' RACE reads, giving one row per CDR3 protein. This sample yields around 1,000,000 distinct CDR3 sequences, of which around two fifths are seen a single time; around 13% belongs to the top ten. The sample taken for sequencing was blood. These receptors came from a man aged 18-30 years in good health.

In its sample, this clonotype was seen a few times. The V gene is TRBV7-2, the J gene TRBJ1-4; no clear D gene. Germline V CDR1 and CDR2: SGHTA, FQGNSA. Trimming pared 5 bases from V and 1 base from J, leaving 11 bases between. This CDR3 has 15 residues. The CDR3 DNA is TGTGCCAGCAGCCAGAGGGCAGTAACTAATGAAAAACTGTTTTTT. Translating it yields CASSQRAVTNEKLFF. Full variable domain (outside the CDR3, taken from reference TRBV7-2 and TRBJ1-4): GAGVSQSPSNKVTEKGKDVELRCDPISGHTALYWYRQSLGQGLEFLIYFQGNSAPDKSGLPSDRFSAERTGGSVSTLTIQRTQQEDSAVYLCASSQRAVTNEKLFFGSGTQLSVL.

Points on this clonotype: One junction end disagrees with the germline gene, perhaps due to a read error. The chain links TRBV12-3 or TRBV12-4 to TRBJ1-5; D unresolved. CDR3 length equals 12 residues. This CDR3 reads CASMEGNRPQHF. The CDR3 DNA sequence: TGTGCCAGCATGGAGGGAAATCGGCCCCAGCATTTT.

This rearrangement joins TRBV15 to TRBJ2-3; 7 nucleotides agree with TRBD1. The CDR3 length is 16 residues. Germline lookup yields CDR1 LNHNV and CDR2 YYDKDF (reference sequence). V lost 0 bases and J lost 2; bases outside the gene matches: 5. The CDR3 reads CATSRDIDRATDTQYF. The CDR3 region has the DNA TGTGCCACCAGCAGAGATATAGACAGGGCCACAGATACGCAGTATTTT.

Comment on this clonotype: Here the CDR3 omits its conserved ending phenylalanine or tryptophan, so a read error is the likely source. The CDR3 DNA sequence: TGTGCCAGCAGGGACACCGTCAATCAGCCCCAGCATTCT. This translates into CASRDTVNQPQHS. This chain links TRBV6-1 with TRBJ1-5, with D possibly matching TRBD1 (5 bases). The V gene's germline CDR1 is MNHNS and CDR2 SASEGT. V was trimmed by 6 bases and J by 3 bases, leaving 9 bases between them. There are 13 residues in the CDR3.

This clonotype occurred a few times. The V gene is TRBV3-1, the J gene TRBJ2-1, with D uncertain. The germline V and J ends were trimmed by 6 bases and 4 bases, with 7 bases remaining between them. This CDR3 comprises 12 residues. Germline V gives CDR1 LGHDT, CDR2 YNNKEL (reference sequence). The CDR3 nucleotides are TGTGCCAGCAGTCACCTTTACAATGAGCAGTTCTTC. Translation: CASSHLYNEQFF.

The J gene is TRBJ2-7, the V gene TRBV6-7; tentatively, D is TRBD1 (5 bases). TRBV6-7 has ORF status, its function being uncertain. The CDR3 sequence is 13 residues long. With 7 bases removed from V and 0 bases from J, the gap between germline ends came to 10 bases. CDR3 DNA: TGTGCCAGCACCGACGACAGCTCCTACGAGCAGTACTTC. Encoded protein: CASTDDSSYEQYF.

The V gene is TRBV4-2, the J gene TRBJ2-6; TRBD1 agrees at 7 bases. The germline V gene has CDR1 LGHNA and CDR2 YNFKEQ. The CDR3 length is 16 residues. J lost 0 bases, V lost 8 bases, and 7 bases had no gene match. CDR3: CASRDRANSGANVLTF. The CDR3, as DNA: TGTGCCAGCCGGGACAGAGCAAACTCTGGGGCCAACGTCCTGACTTTC.

This clonotype was observed a few times. This chain joins TRBV7-2 and TRBJ2-7; no clear D. V dropped 5 bases and J dropped 6 bases, with 11 bases sitting between them. Germline V gene lookup returns CDR1 SGHTA and CDR2 FQGNSA. CDR3 size: 12 residues. The CDR3 loop reads CASSPTTSEQYF. The CDR3 nucleotides read TGTGCCAGCAGCCCAACTACTTCCGAGCAGTACTTC.

This clonotype was counted between two and nine times. The chain joins TRBV27 to TRBJ1-2, with no clear D. Trimming removed 2 bases from V and 1 base from J, with 17 bases in between. CDR1 is MNHEY and CDR2 is SMNVEV in the germline V gene (reference sequence). The CDR3 is made up of 17 amino acids. CDR3 loop: CASSLRALGPINYGYTF. CDR3 nucleotides: TGTGCCAGCAGTTTAAGAGCCCTCGGACCGATTAACTATGGCTACACCTTC.

The J gene is TRBJ1-2, the V gene TRBV12-3 or TRBV12-4, with D perhaps matching TRBD1 (5 bases). The CDR3 totals 12 residues. Between the trimmed V and J ends, which lost 7 bases and 4 bases, there was a span of 10 bases. The CDR3 spells CASTSGPYGYTF. CDR3 coding DNA: TGTGCCAGCACGTCAGGGCCCTATGGCTACACCTTC.

The rearrangement uses TRBV7-9 and TRBJ2-1; possible D gene TRBD2, 6 bases. Trimming removed 5 bases at V and 10 bases at J, with 12 bases between. This CDR3 spans 12 amino acids. Germline CDR1 is SEHNR and CDR2 is FQNEAQ (reference sequence). DNA for the CDR3: TGTGCCAGCAGCGACGGGGGACGCGAGCAGTTCTTC. Amino acids: CASSDGGREQFF.

The chain is built from TRBV12-3 or TRBV12-4 and TRBJ2-1, with TRBD1 identical over 9 bases. The CDR3 loop spans 13 amino acids. Here the CDR3 DNA reads TGTGGAAGTAGGGGGACAGGGTCCTTCGAGCAGTTCTTC. Translation: CGSRGTGSFEQFF.

This clonotype was seen only a few times. This chain links TRBV5-5 with TRBJ2-3; perhaps TRBD1 as D (7 bases). The CDR3 length is 15 residues. Germline values: CDR1 SGHKS, CDR2 YYEKEE (reference sequence). The V gene lost 2 bases and the J gene lost 4 bases, with 14 bases spanning the gap. CDR3 amino acids: CASSLRQGLSDTQYF. DNA of the CDR3: TGTGCCAGCAGCTTACGACAGGGACTCTCAGATACGCAGTATTTT.